This TCR beta chain was documented in a study of blood T cell repertoires in COVID-19. TCRdb's copy holds only in-frame clones and misses some; the assay was immunoSEQ multiplex PCR. The sample shows about 430,000 clones, 70% to 90% of them seen only once. The length of the CDR3 is 11 residues. Germline loops: CDR1 MNHEY, CDR2 SVGAGI. V was trimmed by 11 bases and J by 7 bases, leaving 12 bases between them. The rearrangement joins TRBV6-5 to TRBJ2-1, with D perhaps matching TRBD1 (6 bases). The source material was PBMCs or T cells enriched from blood (not recorded which). The clonotype was recovered from a woman in her late teens or twenties who had been exposed to COVID-19. The CDR3 region is CAGVQGNEQFF. CDR3 nucleotides: TGTGCCGGCGTTCAGGGGAATGAGCAGTTCTTC.